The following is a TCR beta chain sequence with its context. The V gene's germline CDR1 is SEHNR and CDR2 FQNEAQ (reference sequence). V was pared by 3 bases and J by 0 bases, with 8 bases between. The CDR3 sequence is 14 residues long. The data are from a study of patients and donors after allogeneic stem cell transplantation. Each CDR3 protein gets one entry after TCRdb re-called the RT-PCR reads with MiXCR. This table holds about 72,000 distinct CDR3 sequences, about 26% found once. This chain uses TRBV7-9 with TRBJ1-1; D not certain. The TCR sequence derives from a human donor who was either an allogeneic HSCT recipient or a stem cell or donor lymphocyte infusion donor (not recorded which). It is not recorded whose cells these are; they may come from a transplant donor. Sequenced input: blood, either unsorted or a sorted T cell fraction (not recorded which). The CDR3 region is CASSFVSMNTEAFF. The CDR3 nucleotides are TGTGCCAGCAGCTTCGTCAGCATGAACACTGAAGCTTTCTTT. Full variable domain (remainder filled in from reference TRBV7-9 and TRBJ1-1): DTGVSQNPRHKITKRGQNVTFRCDPISEHNRLYWYRQTLGQGPEFLTYFQNEAQLEKSRLLSDRFSAERPKGSFSTLEIQRTEQGDSAMYLCASSFVSMNTEAFFGQGTRLTVV.